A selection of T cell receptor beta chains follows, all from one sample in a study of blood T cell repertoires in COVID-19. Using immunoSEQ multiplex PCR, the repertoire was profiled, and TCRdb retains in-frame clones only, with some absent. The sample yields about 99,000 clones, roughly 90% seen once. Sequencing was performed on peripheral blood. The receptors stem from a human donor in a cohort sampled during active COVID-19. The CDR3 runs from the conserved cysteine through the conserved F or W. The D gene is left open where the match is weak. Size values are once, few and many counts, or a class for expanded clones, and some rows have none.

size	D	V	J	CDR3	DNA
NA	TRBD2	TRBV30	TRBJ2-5	CAWSAMGLAKETQYF	TGTGCCTGGAGTGCAATGGGACTAGCGAAAGAGACCCAGTACTTC
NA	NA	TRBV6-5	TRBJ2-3	CASSYWQGSDTQYF	TGTGCCAGCAGTTACTGGCAGGGGTCAGATACGCAGTATTTT
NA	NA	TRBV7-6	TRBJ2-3	CASSLDLGTQSIGDTDTQYF	TGTGCCAGCAGCTTAGACCTAGGTACTCAATCGATCGGGGACACAGATACGCAGTATTTT
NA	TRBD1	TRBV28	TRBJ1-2	CASSLFGTDGYTF	TGTGCCAGCAGTTTATTCGGGACAGATGGCTACACCTTC
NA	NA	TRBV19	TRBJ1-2	CASRDGEGSYGYTF	TGTGCCAGTAGAGACGGGGAGGGGAGCTATGGCTACACCTTC
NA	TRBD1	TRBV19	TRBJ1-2	CASSTTPGQGLNGYTF	TGTGCCAGTAGCACGACTCCGGGACAGGGTTTGAACGGCTACACCTTC
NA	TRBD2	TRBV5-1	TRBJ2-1	CASSLEIAGGGEQFF	TGCGCCAGCAGCTTGGAAATAGCGGGAGGTGGTGAGCAGTTCTTC
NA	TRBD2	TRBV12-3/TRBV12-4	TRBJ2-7	CASSPGGYEQYF	TGTGCCAGCAGTCCGGGGGGTTACGAGCAGTACTTC
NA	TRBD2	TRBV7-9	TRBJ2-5	CASSSGSVYQETQYF	TGTGCCAGCTCCAGCGGGAGTGTGTACCAAGAGACCCAGTACTTC
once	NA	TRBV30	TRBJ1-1	CAWKAGGGEAFF	TGTGCCTGGAAGGCGGGAGGGGGAGAAGCTTTCTTT
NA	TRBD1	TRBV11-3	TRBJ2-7	CASSLSTGERREQYF	TGTGCCAGCAGCTTATCAACAGGGGAGCGGCGCGAGCAGTACTTC
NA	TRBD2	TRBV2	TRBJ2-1	CASMTSGYNEQFF	TGTGCCAGCATGACTAGCGGCTACAATGAGCAGTTCTTC
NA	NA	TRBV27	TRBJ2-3	CASSLMRVAGTDTQYF	TGTGCCAGCAGTTTAATGCGGGTAGCGGGCACAGATACGCAGTATTTT
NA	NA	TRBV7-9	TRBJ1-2	CASSPRSGRVYGYTF	TGTGCCAGCAGTCCGAGGTCCGGTCGAGTCTATGGCTACACCTTC
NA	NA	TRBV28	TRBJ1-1	CASSLGGGGEAFF	TGTGCCAGCAGTTTGGGTGGAGGAGGTGAAGCTTTCTTT
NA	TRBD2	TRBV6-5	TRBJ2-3	CASSYGTSSTDTQYF	TGTGCCAGCAGTTACGGGACTAGTTCCACAGATACGCAGTATTTT
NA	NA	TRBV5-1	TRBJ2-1	CASSLVAGKGYNEQFF	TGCGCCAGCAGCTTGGTGGCAGGGAAGGGGTACAATGAGCAGTTCTTC
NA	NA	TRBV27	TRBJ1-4	CASSTIRDINEKLFF	TGTGCCAGCAGCACGATCCGGGACATTAATGAAAAACTGTTTTTT
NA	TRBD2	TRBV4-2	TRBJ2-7	CASSQARTSDSYEQYF	TGTGCCAGCAGCCAAGCCCGGACTAGCGACTCCTACGAGCAGTACTTC
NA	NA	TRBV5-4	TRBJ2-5	CASRASAWETQYF	TGTGCCAGCAGAGCTAGCGCGTGGGAGACCCAGTACTTC
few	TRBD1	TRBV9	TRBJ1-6	CASSVAGQLNSPLHF	TGTGCCAGCAGCGTAGCGGGACAGCTAAATTCACCCCTCCACTTT
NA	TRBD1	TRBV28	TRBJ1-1	CASSFLIPGTGGAEAFF	TGTGCCAGCAGTTTCCTAATTCCGGGAACAGGGGGAGCTGAAGCTTTCTTT
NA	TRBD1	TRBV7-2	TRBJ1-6	CASSLPGGYNSPLHF	TGTGCCAGCAGCTTACCAGGGGGCTATAATTCACCCCTCCACTTT
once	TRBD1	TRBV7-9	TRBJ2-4	CASSLGTGGKNIQYF	TGTGCCAGCAGCTTAGGGACAGGGGGCAAAAACATTCAGTACTTC
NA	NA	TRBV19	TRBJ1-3	CASSPVAGNTIYF	TGTGCCAGTAGCCCGGTCGCTGGAAACACCATATATTTT
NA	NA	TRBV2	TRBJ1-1	CASRGWEGISAEAFF	TGTGCCAGCCGCGGCTGGGAGGGGATAAGCGCTGAAGCTTTCTTT
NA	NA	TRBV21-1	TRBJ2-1	CASWTDLRRNTNEQFF	TGTGCCAGCTGGACAGACCTAAGGAGAAATACCAATGAGCAGTTCTTC
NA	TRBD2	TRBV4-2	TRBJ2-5	CASSQGEWGGDETQYF	TGTGCCAGCAGCCAAGGAGAGTGGGGGGGTGATGAGACCCAGTACTTC
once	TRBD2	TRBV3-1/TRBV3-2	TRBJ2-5	CASSQDWGLAGAVFNQETQYF	TGTGCCAGCAGCCAAGATTGGGGACTAGCGGGGGCCGTTTTTAACCAAGAGACCCAGTACTTC
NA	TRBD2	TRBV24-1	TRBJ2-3	CATSDPSGSSTDTQYF	TGTGCCACCAGTGATCCTAGCGGGTCTAGCACAGATACGCAGTATTTT
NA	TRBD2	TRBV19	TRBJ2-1	CASSILLERSGSTYNEQFF	TGTGCCAGTAGTATTTTATTAGAGCGGAGCGGGAGTACCTACAATGAGCAGTTCTTC
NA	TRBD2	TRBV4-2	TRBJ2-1	CASSQTSGGANEQFF	TGTGCCAGCAGCCAAACTAGCGGGGGGGCCAATGAGCAGTTCTTC
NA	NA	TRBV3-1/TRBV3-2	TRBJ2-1	CASSHWQGSNEQFF	TGTGCCAGCAGCCACTGGCAGGGTTCCAATGAGCAGTTCTTC
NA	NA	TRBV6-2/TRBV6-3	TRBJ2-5	CASSYSGGGGTQYF	TGTGCCAGCAGTTACTCCGGGGGTGGCGGGACCCAGTACTTC
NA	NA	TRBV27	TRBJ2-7	CASSLRQPYEQYF	TGTGCCAGCAGTTTACGACAGCCCTACGAGCAGTACTTC
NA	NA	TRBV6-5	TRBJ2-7	CAIQKDSSYEQYF	TGTGCCATCCAAAAGGACAGCTCCTACGAGCAGTACTTC
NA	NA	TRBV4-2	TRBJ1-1	CASSQEQGRNTEAFF	TGTGCCAGCAGCCAAGAACAGGGTCGGAACACTGAAGCTTTCTTT
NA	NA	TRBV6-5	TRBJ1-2	CASPSVVALGGYTF	TGTGCCAGCCCCAGCGTCGTGGCTTTAGGCGGCTACACCTTC
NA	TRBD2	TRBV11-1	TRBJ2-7	CASSFRGGLSYEQYF	TGTGCCAGCAGCTTCCGGGGGGGCCTATCCTACGAGCAGTACTTC
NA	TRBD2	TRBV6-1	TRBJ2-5	CASSVGTSGGQETQYF	TGTGCCAGCAGTGTGGGGACTAGCGGGGGCCAAGAGACCCAGTACTTC
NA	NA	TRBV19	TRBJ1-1	CASSIGGTMNTEAFF	TGTGCCAGTAGTATAGGGGGCACCATGAACACTGAAGCTTTCTTT
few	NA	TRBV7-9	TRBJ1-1	CASSLVAGNTEAFF	TGTGCCAGCAGCTTAGTGGCGGGGAACACTGAAGCTTTCTTT
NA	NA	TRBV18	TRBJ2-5	CASSPPSPGTQYF	TGTGCCAGCTCACCACCGAGCCCGGGGACCCAGTACTTC
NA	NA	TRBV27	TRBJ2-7	CASSFPGDEQYF	TGTGCCAGCAGTTTTCCCGGAGACGAGCAGTACTTC
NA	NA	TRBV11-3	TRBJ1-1	CASSLALRGWDTEAFF	TGTGCCAGCAGTTTAGCATTAAGGGGGTGGGACACTGAAGCTTTCTTT
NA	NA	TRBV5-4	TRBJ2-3	CASSTITDTQYF	TGTGCCAGCAGCACTATCACAGATACGCAGTATTTT
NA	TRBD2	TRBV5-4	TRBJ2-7	CASSPSPASGRHEQYF	TGTGCCAGCAGCCCCTCTCCAGCTAGCGGGAGGCACGAGCAGTACTTC
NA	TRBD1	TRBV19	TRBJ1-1	CASSNVDRGTKAEAFF	TGTGCCAGTAGTAATGTGGACAGGGGGACGAAGGCTGAAGCTTTCTTT
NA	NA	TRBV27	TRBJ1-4	CASSYRASDEKLFF	TGTGCCAGCAGTTACAGGGCGTCGGATGAAAAACTGTTTTTT
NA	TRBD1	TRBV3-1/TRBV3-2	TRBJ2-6	CASSKRQGTGANVLTF	TGTGCCAGCAGCAAAAGACAGGGTACCGGGGCCAACGTCCTGACTTTC
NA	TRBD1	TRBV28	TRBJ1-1	CASSPPDRGKIEAFF	TGTGCCAGCAGCCCACCGGACAGGGGTAAAATTGAAGCTTTCTTT
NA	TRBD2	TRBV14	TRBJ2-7	CASSGLAGLSEQYF	TGTGCCAGCAGCGGGCTAGCGGGGCTCAGCGAGCAGTACTTC
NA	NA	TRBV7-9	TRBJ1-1	CASSGDMRTEAFF	TGTGCCAGCAGCGGGGACATGCGGACTGAAGCTTTCTTT
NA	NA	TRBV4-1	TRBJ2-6	CASRDSGANVLTF	TGCGCCAGCAGGGACTCCGGGGCCAACGTCCTGACTTTC
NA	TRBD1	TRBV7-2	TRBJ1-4	CASSSNRGQTNEKLFF	TGTGCCAGCAGCTCTAACAGGGGGCAAACTAATGAAAAACTGTTTTTT
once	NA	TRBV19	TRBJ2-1	CASSIDISEQFF	TGTGCCAGTAGTATAGATATAAGCGAGCAGTTCTTC
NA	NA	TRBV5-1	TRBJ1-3	CASSLGEAGNTIYF	TGCGCCAGCAGCTTGGGAGAGGCTGGAAACACCATATATTTT
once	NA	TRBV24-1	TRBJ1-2	CATSDLRGSYTF	TGTGCCACCAGTGACCTGAGAGGGAGCTACACCTTC